The 4 T cell receptor beta chains presented below share a single source sample, sequenced in a study of blood T cell repertoires in COVID-19. The protocol was immunoSEQ multiplex PCR, while the TCRdb copy is restricted to in-frame clones and leaves out a portion. This table has some 30,000 clones, about 90% appearing once. Sequencing was done on a sample of peripheral blood. These receptors originate from a woman aged 70-85 years with active COVID-19.

CDR3 DNA sequence: TGTGCCAGCTCACCACAGTCCGAGGGACAGACCGAGCAGTACTTC. Residues: CASSPQSEGQTEQYF. This chain connects TRBV18 to TRBJ2-7; 7 bases align to TRBD1. The CDR3 is 15 amino acids. V was clipped by 1 base and J by 6 bases; unmatched bases: 9. In germline, CDR1 is KGHSH, CDR2 LQKENI.

The chain recombines TRBV7-9 with TRBJ2-7, with 7 bases lining up with TRBD2. Germline loops: CDR1 SEHNR, CDR2 FQNEAQ (reference sequence). The CDR3 spans 15 residues. V trimming: 5 bases; J trimming: 3 bases; junction bases outside the gene matches: 10. CDR3 nucleotides: TGTGCCAGCAGCCGATCCCGAGCGGGGCACTACGAGCAGTACTTC. Amino acids: CASSRSRAGHYEQYF.

V gene TRBV7-9 combines with J gene TRBJ2-7, with a weak D call TRBD2 (5 bases). V gave up 0 bases and J gave up 5 bases, with 8 bases separating them. CDR1 is SEHNR, CDR2 FQNEAQ, per germline (reference sequence). CDR3 length equals 13 residues. As DNA, the CDR3 is TGTGCCAGCAGCTTAGCGAGGGCCCACGAGCAGTACTTC. It specifies CASSLARAHEQYF. Variable domain in full (rest from reference TRBV7-9 and TRBJ2-7): DTGVSQNPRHKITKRGQNVTFRCDPISEHNRLYWYRQTLGQGPEFLTYFQNEAQLEKSRLLSDRFSAERPKGSFSTLEIQRTEQGDSAMYLCASSLARAHEQYFGPGTRLTVT.

The chain joins TRBV2 to TRBJ2-3, with D possibly being TRBD2 (6 bases). The CDR3 contains 11 residues. The germline V gene encodes CDR1 SNHLY and CDR2 FYNNEI. The V end was cut by 8 bases, the J end by 5 bases, with 8 bases between. CDR3 sequence reads: CASGGEDTQYF. Written as DNA, the CDR3 is TGTGCCAGCGGAGGGGAAGATACGCAGTATTTT.